This entry is about one T cell receptor (beta chain). This sample was taken from a study of blood T cell repertoires in COVID-19. At the level of the study: The United States, Italy and Spain supplied acute and convalescent COVID-19 samples.

The CDR3 covers 15 residues. The V end lost 0 bases, the J end lost 4 bases, and 10 bases lay between the germline ends. The germline CDR1 and CDR2 sequences are MGHRA and YSYEKL. Assay used: immunoSEQ multiplex PCR; TCRdb lists only in-frame clones, some missing. This table holds 75,000 to 100,000 clones, about 87% found once. This TCR came from a human donor in a cohort sampled during active COVID-19. The source material was peripheral blood. The chain combines TRBV4-1 with TRBJ1-3; D perhaps matches TRBD1 (6 bases). The CDR3 region has the DNA TGCGCCAGCAGCCAAGAGTGGCAGGGGGGAAACACCATATATTTT. Translation: CASSQEWQGGNTIYF.